The rows below give T cell receptor beta chains drawn from one sample of a study of blood T cell repertoires in COVID-19. Using immunoSEQ multiplex PCR, the repertoire was profiled, and TCRdb retains in-frame clones only, with some absent. The table shows approximately 140,000 clones, with roughly 84% occurring only once. Sequenced: peripheral blood. These receptors were obtained from a man in his 70s with acute or convalescent COVID-19. The CDR3 runs from the conserved cysteine through the conserved F or W. D genes are given only for firm matches. Size is stated for part of the rows, as once, few or many counts, or as a class when the clone is expanded.

clone_size: few; d_call: TRBD2; v_call: TRBV19; j_call: TRBJ2-2; cdr3_nt: TGTGCCAGTAGCCACCCCCCCAGGGCGGGAGCGCCCGGGGAGCTGTTTTTT; cdr3_aa: CASSHPPRAGAPGELFF
clone_size: once; d_call: -; v_call: TRBV24-1; j_call: TRBJ2-5; cdr3_nt: TGTGCCACCAGTGACCGAGGTGGGCCCAAAGGGGCAGAGACCCAGTACTTC; cdr3_aa: CATSDRGGPKGAETQYF
clone_size: -; d_call: -; v_call: TRBV6-1; j_call: TRBJ2-7; cdr3_nt: TGTGCCAGCAGTGAAGGCCCCTCGGGGACCTACGAGCAGTACTTC; cdr3_aa: CASSEGPSGTYEQYF
clone_size: -; d_call: TRBD2; v_call: TRBV28; j_call: TRBJ2-5; cdr3_nt: TGTGCCAGCAGTTTACCGGCGGGAGATGAAGAGACCCAGTACTTC; cdr3_aa: CASSLPAGDEETQYF
clone_size: -; d_call: -; v_call: TRBV27; j_call: TRBJ1-5; cdr3_nt: TGTGCCAGCAGCTGGACAGCCGACAATCAGCCCCAGCATTTT; cdr3_aa: CASSWTADNQPQHF
clone_size: -; d_call: TRBD2; v_call: TRBV13; j_call: TRBJ2-5; cdr3_nt: TGTGCCAGCAGCTTAGCACTAGCGGGAGGCGAGACCCAGTACTTC; cdr3_aa: CASSLALAGGETQYF
clone_size: -; d_call: -; v_call: TRBV5-1; j_call: TRBJ2-3; cdr3_nt: TGCGCCAGCAGCGAAAGAGCGTCAGAGCGGACAGATACGCAGTATTTT; cdr3_aa: CASSERASERTDTQYF
clone_size: -; d_call: -; v_call: TRBV29-1; j_call: TRBJ2-2; cdr3_nt: TGCAGCGGAGGTCTCAACACCGGGGAGCTGTTTTTT; cdr3_aa: CSGGLNTGELFF
clone_size: -; d_call: -; v_call: TRBV20-1; j_call: TRBJ2-7; cdr3_nt: TGCAGTGTCGAGACAGCCTACGAGCAGTACTTC; cdr3_aa: CSVETAYEQYF
clone_size: -; d_call: -; v_call: TRBV5-4; j_call: TRBJ1-2; cdr3_nt: TGTGCCAGCAGCTTGAACAGGGCTGGCTACACCTTC; cdr3_aa: CASSLNRAGYTF
clone_size: once; d_call: -; v_call: TRBV5-6; j_call: TRBJ2-5; cdr3_nt: TGTGCCAGCAGCTTGGGGTTGCGACAGACTTATGGAGAGACCCAGTACTTC; cdr3_aa: CASSLGLRQTYGETQYF
clone_size: -; d_call: -; v_call: TRBV6-1; j_call: TRBJ1-3; cdr3_nt: TGTGCCAGCAGTGAAGCCTTGATGGAGCCTGGAAACACCATATATTTT; cdr3_aa: CASSEALMEPGNTIYF
clone_size: -; d_call: TRBD2; v_call: TRBV28; j_call: TRBJ2-1; cdr3_nt: TGTGCCAGCAGTCTCGGGGGGGCGGACAATGAGCAGTTCTTC; cdr3_aa: CASSLGGADNEQFF
clone_size: -; d_call: -; v_call: TRBV29-1; j_call: TRBJ2-2; cdr3_nt: TGCAGCGCTGGCAGGGGCTCAGGTGGTACCGGGGAGCTGTTTTTT; cdr3_aa: CSAGRGSGGTGELFF
clone_size: -; d_call: -; v_call: TRBV6-6; j_call: TRBJ1-6; cdr3_nt: TGTGCCAGCAGCCCGCAGGGCCCGTATTCACCCCTCCACTTT; cdr3_aa: CASSPQGPYSPLHF
clone_size: -; d_call: TRBD2; v_call: TRBV5-1; j_call: TRBJ2-5; cdr3_nt: TGCGCCAGCAGCTTGGTGCCTAGCGGGCAAGAGACCCAGTACTTC; cdr3_aa: CASSLVPSGQETQYF
clone_size: few; d_call: -; v_call: TRBV7-9; j_call: TRBJ2-2; cdr3_nt: TGTGCCAGCAGCTTTAGTAGTACGAACACCGGGGAGCTGTTTTTT; cdr3_aa: CASSFSSTNTGELFF
clone_size: -; d_call: -; v_call: TRBV6-5; j_call: TRBJ2-7; cdr3_nt: TGTGCCAGCAGTTACTCGAGGGGGGGCTCCTACGAGCAGTACTTC; cdr3_aa: CASSYSRGGSYEQYF
clone_size: -; d_call: TRBD2; v_call: TRBV4-2; j_call: TRBJ2-7; cdr3_nt: TGTGCCAGCAGCCAAGATGGGACTAGCGATGACTACGAGCAGTACTTC; cdr3_aa: CASSQDGTSDDYEQYF
clone_size: -; d_call: TRBD1; v_call: TRBV30; j_call: TRBJ1-2; cdr3_nt: TGTGCCTGGAGCCAGGGGACAGGGGGATTCTATGGCTACACCTTC; cdr3_aa: CAWSQGTGGFYGYTF
clone_size: -; d_call: TRBD1; v_call: TRBV24-1; j_call: TRBJ1-2; cdr3_nt: TGTGCCACCAGCCAAGGGGACAGGAAAGTTGGCTACACCTTC; cdr3_aa: CATSQGDRKVGYTF
clone_size: -; d_call: -; v_call: TRBV10-3; j_call: TRBJ2-2; cdr3_nt: TGTGCCATCAGTTTGGCGGGGAACACCGGGGAGCTGTTTTTT; cdr3_aa: CAISLAGNTGELFF
clone_size: -; d_call: TRBD2; v_call: TRBV7-9; j_call: TRBJ2-7; cdr3_nt: TGTGCCAGCAGCTCTTGGGCGGGAGGTCTCGAGCAGTACTTC; cdr3_aa: CASSSWAGGLEQYF
clone_size: -; d_call: TRBD1; v_call: TRBV6-5; j_call: TRBJ2-3; cdr3_nt: TGTGCCAGCAGGACGGGACAGGGGGCAACAGATACGCAGTATTTT; cdr3_aa: CASRTGQGATDTQYF
clone_size: -; d_call: TRBD2; v_call: TRBV25-1; j_call: TRBJ2-1; cdr3_nt: TGTGCCAGCACGGCGGTTAGCGGGGGGATCTCCAATGAGCAGTTCTTC; cdr3_aa: CASTAVSGGISNEQFF
clone_size: few; d_call: TRBD1; v_call: TRBV28; j_call: TRBJ2-7; cdr3_nt: TGTGCCAGCAGTCCCCAACAACAGGGGTGGTACGAGCAGTACTTC; cdr3_aa: CASSPQQQGWYEQYF
clone_size: -; d_call: TRBD1; v_call: TRBV19; j_call: TRBJ2-6; cdr3_nt: TGTGCCAGTAGTCTCCGGGACAGGGGTTCCTCTGGGGCCAACGTCCTGACTTTC; cdr3_aa: CASSLRDRGSSGANVLTF
clone_size: -; d_call: -; v_call: TRBV6-6; j_call: TRBJ2-2; cdr3_nt: TGTGCCAGCAGTTTTCGACTCAACACCGGGGAGCTGTTTTTT; cdr3_aa: CASSFRLNTGELFF
clone_size: -; d_call: TRBD2; v_call: TRBV28; j_call: TRBJ2-3; cdr3_nt: TGTGCCAGCAGTTCCACCAGCCCTAGCGGACCTCCCGGCGGGGATACGCAGTATTTT; cdr3_aa: CASSSTSPSGPPGGDTQYF
clone_size: -; d_call: -; v_call: TRBV6-5; j_call: TRBJ2-1; cdr3_nt: TGTGCCAGCAGCCCCCCCGGGAGCCGCAATGAGCAGTTCTTC; cdr3_aa: CASSPPGSRNEQFF
clone_size: -; d_call: -; v_call: TRBV12-5; j_call: TRBJ1-4; cdr3_nt: TGTGCTAGTGGTTTGGTACGAGGGGGGGGTAATGAAAAACTGTTTTTT; cdr3_aa: CASGLVRGGGNEKLFF
clone_size: -; d_call: -; v_call: TRBV29-1; j_call: TRBJ2-7; cdr3_nt: TGCAGCGTTGGGGGAGCTACCCCCTACGAGCAGTACTTC; cdr3_aa: CSVGGATPYEQYF
clone_size: -; d_call: TRBD1; v_call: TRBV2; j_call: TRBJ1-2; cdr3_nt: TGTGCCAGCACTCAGGGGGATGGCTACACCTTC; cdr3_aa: CASTQGDGYTF
clone_size: once; d_call: TRBD2; v_call: TRBV19; j_call: TRBJ2-2; cdr3_nt: TGTGCCAGTAGTATCGGGACTAGCGACCTGCACGCGAACACCGGGGAGCTGTTTTTT; cdr3_aa: CASSIGTSDLHANTGELFF
clone_size: -; d_call: -; v_call: TRBV28; j_call: TRBJ2-7; cdr3_nt: TGTGCCAGCAGTTCCCCCCACGCGACAGGTTCCCGCTACGAGCAGTACTTC; cdr3_aa: CASSSPHATGSRYEQYF
clone_size: -; d_call: -; v_call: TRBV3-1/TRBV3-2; j_call: TRBJ1-6; cdr3_nt: TGTGCCAGCAGCCAAGTTCATTCAGGAAATTCACCCCTCCACTTT; cdr3_aa: CASSQVHSGNSPLHF
clone_size: -; d_call: TRBD1; v_call: TRBV3-1/TRBV3-2; j_call: TRBJ1-6; cdr3_nt: TGTGCCAGCAGCCTGAGGTGGGCAGGGGGAGACCTGACCCTCCACTTT; cdr3_aa: CASSLRWAGGDLTLHF
clone_size: -; d_call: TRBD2; v_call: TRBV5-1; j_call: TRBJ2-3; cdr3_nt: TGCGCCAGCAGCTTCGGGACTAGCGGGGGAGGATTGGATACGCAGTATTTT; cdr3_aa: CASSFGTSGGGLDTQYF
clone_size: -; d_call: TRBD1; v_call: TRBV4-1; j_call: TRBJ2-7; cdr3_nt: TGCGCCAGCAGCCCTTTACCTATAATACAGGGGCAGGTTAGCGAGCAGTACTTC; cdr3_aa: CASSPLPIIQGQVSEQYF
clone_size: -; d_call: -; v_call: TRBV5-1; j_call: TRBJ2-7; cdr3_nt: TGCGCCAGCAGCTTTAGGGGCGCCCGGGCCCGAGTGGCCTACGAGCAGTACTTC; cdr3_aa: CASSFRGARARVAYEQYF
clone_size: -; d_call: -; v_call: TRBV2; j_call: TRBJ1-6; cdr3_nt: TGTGCCAGCAGCGGGAAGGGAAGCTCCTATAATTCACCCCTCCACTTT; cdr3_aa: CASSGKGSSYNSPLHF